This TCR beta chain was obtained from a study of T cell changes during pregnancy in multiple sclerosis. The CDR3 has 13 amino acids. Germline V gene sequence: CDR1 LNHDA, CDR2 SQIVND (reference sequence). Between the trimmed V and J ends, which lost 7 bases and 7 bases, there was a span of 14 bases. Sequencing used immunoSEQ multiplex PCR; TCRdb keeps in-frame clones, though not all of them. The profile shows about 80,000 clones, about 90% of them singletons. The rearrangement uses TRBV19 and TRBJ2-1; D perhaps matches TRBD2 (5 bases). The clonotype was recovered from a female donor with multiple sclerosis, enrolled in a pregnancy study. The material sequenced was peripheral blood, taken before pregnancy. CDR3 coding DNA: TGTGCCAGTACCGGAACCTCGGGGAATGAGCAGTTCTTC. The encoded protein is CASTGTSGNEQFF.